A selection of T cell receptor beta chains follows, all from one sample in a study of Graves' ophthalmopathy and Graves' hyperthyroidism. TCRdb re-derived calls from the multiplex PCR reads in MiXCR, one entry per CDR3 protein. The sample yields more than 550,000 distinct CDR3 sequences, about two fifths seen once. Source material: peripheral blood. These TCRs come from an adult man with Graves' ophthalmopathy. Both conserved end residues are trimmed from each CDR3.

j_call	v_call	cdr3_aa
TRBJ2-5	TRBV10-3	AISESGKETQY
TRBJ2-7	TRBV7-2	ASSRTGREQY
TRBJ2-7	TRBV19	ASSGQDHGTGGDEQY
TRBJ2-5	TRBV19	ASSMGVSRTVKETQY
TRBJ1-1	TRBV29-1	SVEEAGLNTEAF
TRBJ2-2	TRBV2	ASTQGDGELF
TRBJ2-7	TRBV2	ASSELDYLR
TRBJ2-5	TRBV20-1	SAREEGAETQY
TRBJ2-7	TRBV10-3	AISGTDSYEQY
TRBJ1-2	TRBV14	ASSEQGAGYGYT
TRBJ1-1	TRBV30	AWSFQGTEAF
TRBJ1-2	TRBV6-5	ASSPTWQGVYGYT
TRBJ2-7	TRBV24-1	ATSGIGRDRSSYEQY
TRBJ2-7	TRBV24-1	ATSDFGQGIFYEQY
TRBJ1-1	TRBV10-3	ASSRDRGHRGEAF
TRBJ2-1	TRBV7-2	ASSLYPGVGNEQF
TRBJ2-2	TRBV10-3	AISEGTGDTGELF
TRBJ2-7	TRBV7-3	ASSLTSWDEQY
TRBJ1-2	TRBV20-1	SARGGGAFSYT
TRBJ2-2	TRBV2	ASGGADTGELF
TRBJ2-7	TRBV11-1	ASSHLEYEQY
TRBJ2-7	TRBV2	ASSDPVLTAYEQY
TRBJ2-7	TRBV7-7	ASSLGTSGGYEQY
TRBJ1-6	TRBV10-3	AISESGQGFSSPLH
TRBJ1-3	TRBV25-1	ASSSSGGGRTLSGNTIY
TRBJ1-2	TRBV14	ASSPRQGDSYGYT
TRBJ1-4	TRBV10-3	AISVGGSNEKLF
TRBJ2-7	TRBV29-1	SVEDRDEQY
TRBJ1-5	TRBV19	ASNQLGGQYNQPQH
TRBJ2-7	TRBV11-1	ASRPRQLGSSYEQY
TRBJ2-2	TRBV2	ASSVMGDTGELF
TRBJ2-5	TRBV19	ASSLSGTSPAQPQY
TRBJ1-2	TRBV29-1	SVALPTARTNYGYT
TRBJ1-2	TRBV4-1	ASSPRDPPNYGYT
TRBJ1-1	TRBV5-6	ASSLGVTSLEAF
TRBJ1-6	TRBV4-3	ASSPWTDNSPLH